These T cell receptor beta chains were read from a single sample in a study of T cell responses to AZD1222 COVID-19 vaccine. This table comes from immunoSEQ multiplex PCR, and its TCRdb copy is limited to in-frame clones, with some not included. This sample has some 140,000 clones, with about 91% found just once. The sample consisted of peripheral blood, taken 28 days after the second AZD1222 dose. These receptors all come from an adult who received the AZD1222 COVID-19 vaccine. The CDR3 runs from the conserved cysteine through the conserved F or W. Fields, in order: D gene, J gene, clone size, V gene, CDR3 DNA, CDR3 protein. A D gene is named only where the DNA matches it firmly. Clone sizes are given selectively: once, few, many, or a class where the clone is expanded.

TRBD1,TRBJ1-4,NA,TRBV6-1,TGTGCCAGCAGTGAATTTCGGACAGGCAATGAAAAACTGTTTTTT,CASSEFRTGNEKLFF
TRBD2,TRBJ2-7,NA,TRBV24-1,TGTGCCACCAGTGAGCCCCTGCGGGGGAGCTCCTACGAGCAGTACTTC,CATSEPLRGSSYEQYF
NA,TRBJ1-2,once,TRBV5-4,TGTGCCAGCAGCAAAACCAGGGAGGAGCGGTATGGCTACACCTTC,CASSKTREERYGYTF
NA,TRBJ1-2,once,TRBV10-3,TGTGCCATCGGGACACGGGCGTCAGACTATGGCTACACCTTC,CAIGTRASDYGYTF
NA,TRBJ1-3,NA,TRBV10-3,TGTGCCATCAAGGACAATGGAAACACCATATATTTT,CAIKDNGNTIYF
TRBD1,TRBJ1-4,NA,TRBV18,TGTGCCAGCTCACCTCGACAGGGAACTAATGAAAAACTGTTTTTT,CASSPRQGTNEKLFF
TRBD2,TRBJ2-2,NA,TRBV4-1,TGCGCCAGCAGCCAAGATGCAGCGGGGACGACCGGGGAGCTGTTTTTT,CASSQDAAGTTGELFF
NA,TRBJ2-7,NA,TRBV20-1,TGCAGTGCTAGTCCTAGCGACTACGAGCAGTACTTC,CSASPSDYEQYF
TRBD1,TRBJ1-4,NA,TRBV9,TGTGCCAGCAGCGTCTCGACAGGGTTAGATGAAAAACTGTTTTTT,CASSVSTGLDEKLFF
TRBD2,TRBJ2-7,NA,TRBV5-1,TGCGCCAGCAGCTTGGGGATGTATAGCGGGCCCTCCTCCTACGAGCAGTACTTC,CASSLGMYSGPSSYEQYF
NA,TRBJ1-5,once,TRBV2,TGTGCCAGCAGTGAACAGGGTAGCAATCAGCCCCAGCATTTT,CASSEQGSNQPQHF
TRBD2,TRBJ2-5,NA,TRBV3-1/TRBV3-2,TGTGCCAGCAGCTACTCCCTTGCGGGGGGGCCTCTGGAGACCCAGTACTTC,CASSYSLAGGPLETQYF
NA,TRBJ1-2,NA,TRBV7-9,TGTGCCAGCAGCCGGACAGAGGGGAACTATGGCTACACCTTC,CASSRTEGNYGYTF
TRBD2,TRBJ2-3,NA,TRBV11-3,TGTGCCAGCAGCTCGGACCGCGGGAGGAAAGGTCTCTCAGATACGCAGTATTTT,CASSSDRGRKGLSDTQYF
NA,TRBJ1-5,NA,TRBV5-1,TGCGCCAGCAGCTGGGACGGTAGCAATCAGCCCCAGCATTTT,CASSWDGSNQPQHF
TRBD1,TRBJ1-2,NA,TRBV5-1,TGCGCCAGCAGCTCGACCGGGACAGTCCCGTATGGCTACACCTTC,CASSSTGTVPYGYTF
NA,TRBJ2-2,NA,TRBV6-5,TGTGCCAGCAGCCCAGCGAGTCACACCGGGGAGCTGTTTTTT,CASSPASHTGELFF
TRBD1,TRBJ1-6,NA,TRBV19,TGTGCCAGTACTCTGGGACAGGGTAATTCACCCCTCCACTTT,CASTLGQGNSPLHF
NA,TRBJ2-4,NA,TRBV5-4,TGTGCCAGCAGCTTGGCGGGGGCCAAAAACATTCAGTACTTC,CASSLAGAKNIQYF
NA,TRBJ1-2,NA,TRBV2,TGTGCCAGCAGTGAAGATATCTGGGCGCCATATGGCTACACCTTC,CASSEDIWAPYGYTF
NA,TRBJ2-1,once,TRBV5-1,TGCGCCAGCAGCTTAGCCGGACCCCGCAATGAGCAGTTCTTC,CASSLAGPRNEQFF
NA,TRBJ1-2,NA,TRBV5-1,TGCGCCAGCGGATCAACCTCAGGGGTTGGAGGCTACACCTTC,CASGSTSGVGGYTF
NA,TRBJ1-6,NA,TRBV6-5,TGTGCCAGCAGTTACGTGCTTGGCAGGGGTAATTCACCCCTCCACTTT,CASSYVLGRGNSPLHF
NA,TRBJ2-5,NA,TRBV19,TGTGCCAGTAGTATAGTTCGGGGAGCGGCCCAGTACTTC,CASSIVRGAAQYF
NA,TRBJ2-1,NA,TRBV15,TGTGCCACCAGCAGAGGATTAACGGGAGGACAGTACAATGAGCAGTTCTTC,CATSRGLTGGQYNEQFF
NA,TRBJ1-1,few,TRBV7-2,TGTGCCAGCAGCTTAGCGGGGACGGGATTTGAAGCTTTCTTT,CASSLAGTGFEAFF
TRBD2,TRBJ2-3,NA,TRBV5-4,TGTGCCAGCAGCTTGGGGGCGGGGGGTACAGATACGCAGTATTTT,CASSLGAGGTDTQYF
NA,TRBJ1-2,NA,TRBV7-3,TGTGCCAGCAGCCACGACGGGGACTATGGCTACACCTTC,CASSHDGDYGYTF
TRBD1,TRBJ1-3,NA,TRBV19,TGTGCCAGTAGTTCAGGACAGGGAAGCATCTCTGGAAACACCATATATTTT,CASSSGQGSISGNTIYF
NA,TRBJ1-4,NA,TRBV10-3,TGTGCCATCAGTGAGGCAGGGCTGAATGAAAAACTGTTTTTT,CAISEAGLNEKLFF
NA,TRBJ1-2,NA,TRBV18,TGTGCCAGCTCACCACCGAACGGGAACTATGGCTACACCTTC,CASSPPNGNYGYTF
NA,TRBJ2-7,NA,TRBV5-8,TGTGCCAGCAGCCCGGGGTTTTACGAGCAGTACTTC,CASSPGFYEQYF
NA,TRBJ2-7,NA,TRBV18,TGTGCCAGCTCACCAGCTCAGGGGCGGGATGGCGAGCAGTACTTC,CASSPAQGRDGEQYF
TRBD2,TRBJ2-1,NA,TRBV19,TGTGCCAGTACCGGCGGGGGGATCTACAATGAGCAGTTCTTC,CASTGGGIYNEQFF
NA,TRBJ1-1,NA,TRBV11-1,TGTGCCAGCAGCCAGCATGACGCGGGCAGGACTGAAGCTTTCTTT,CASSQHDAGRTEAFF
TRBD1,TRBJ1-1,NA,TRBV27,TGTGCCAGCAGTCCCGACCCCCCGCTGCGGGACAGGGTTTCTGAAGCTTTCTTT,CASSPDPPLRDRVSEAFF
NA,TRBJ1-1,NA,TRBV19,TGTGCCAGTGGTTATCGGGGGGACACTGAAGCTTTCTTT,CASGYRGDTEAFF
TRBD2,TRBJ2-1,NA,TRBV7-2,TGTGCCAGCAGCCCTTCAGGCGGGAGCTCCTACAATGAGCAGTTCTTC,CASSPSGGSSYNEQFF
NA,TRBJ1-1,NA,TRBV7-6,TGTGCCAGCAGCTTAGTCAGGCAGGGATACACTGAAGCTTTCTTT,CASSLVRQGYTEAFF